Shown below are 20 T cell receptor beta chains from a single sample sequenced in a study of blood T cell repertoires in COVID-19. Clones were read by immunoSEQ multiplex PCR, and TCRdb kept only the in-frame ones, dropping some. The data hold about 260,000 clones, with about 88% observed a single time. Sequencing used peripheral blood. The receptors were sampled from a man in his fifties or sixties who had recovered from COVID-19.

This clone was counted between two and nine times. CDR3 bases: TGTGCCAGCAGGTTGGGCAGGCCTCTCGGAGGCACCGGGGAGCTGTTTTTT. Protein product: CASRLGRPLGGTGELFF. The V gene is TRBV6-4, the J gene TRBJ2-2; D might be TRBD2 (5 bases). V gave up 6 bases and J gave up 4 bases, with 21 bases separating them. Germline CDR1 MRHNA, CDR2 SNTAGT. The CDR3 sequence is 17 residues long.

This clone was counted once. The V and J genes are TRBV6-5 and TRBJ1-4; D perhaps matches TRBD1 (6 bases). V lost 2 bases and J 8 bases, leaving 15 bases between the germline ends. CDR1 and CDR2 from the germline V gene are MNHEY and SVGAGI. This CDR3 has 15 residues. The CDR3 here is CASSYLTGTREKLFF. CDR3 DNA: TGTGCCAGCAGTTACCTGACCGGGACACGCGAAAAACTGTTTTTT.

The rearrangement uses TRBV21-1 and TRBJ1-2; whether TRBD1, the table's D call, matches the DNA was not checked. TRBV21-1 is flagged as a pseudogene. CDR3 length: 17 residues. The CDR3 is CASSRHRQEESNYGYTF. The DNA for the CDR3 is TGTGCCAGCAGCAGACATCGACAGGAGGAATCTAACTATGGCTACACCTTC.

This clone has only a few counts. The rearrangement uses TRBV5-1 and TRBJ2-1, with 9 bases identical to TRBD1. Germline assignment: CDR1 SGHRS and CDR2 YFSETQ. The V and J ends lost 0 bases and 8 bases, in that order; junction bases with no gene match: 9. This CDR3 is 16 amino acids long. The CDR3 DNA reads TGCGCCAGCAGCTTGGTTCCTGGACAGGGGACACATGAGCAGTTCTTC. Translating it yields CASSLVPGQGTHEQFF.

The J gene is TRBJ2-3, the V gene TRBV29-1, with TRBD2 identical over 11 bases. There are 14 residues in the CDR3. Trimming removed 8 bases from V and 5 bases from J; junction bases left unmatched: 9. In germline, CDR1 is SQVTM, CDR2 ANQGSEA. The CDR3 protein is CSTRLAGGRDTQYF. The CDR3 DNA reads TGCAGCACCCGGCTAGCGGGGGGTAGAGATACGCAGTATTTT.

This sequence joins TRBV5-1 and TRBJ1-1; perhaps TRBD1 as D (6 bases). From germline, CDR1 is SGHRS and CDR2 YFSETQ. V was shortened by 4 bases and J by 3 bases, with 13 bases between the two germline ends. CDR3 length equals 14 residues. The CDR3 is CASSRQGGHTEAFF. Written as DNA, the CDR3 is TGCGCCAGCAGCCGGCAAGGGGGACACACTGAAGCTTTCTTT.

The chain links TRBV6-5 to TRBJ2-1; TRBD1 might be the D (6 bases). Germline V CDR1 and CDR2: MNHEY, SVGAGI. The CDR3 is made up of 14 amino acids. The ends were cut back, 6 bases at V and 0 bases at J, with 9 bases in the middle. The CDR3 DNA reads as TGTGCCAGCAGACGGGACAACTCCTACAATGAGCAGTTCTTC. Translated, it gives CASRRDNSYNEQFF.

CDR3 sequence reads: CASSSLSGTGVFNNEQFF. CDR3 sequence (DNA): TGTGCCAGCAGCTCATTGTCCGGGACAGGGGTGTTTAACAATGAGCAGTTCTTC. The chain joins TRBV7-2 to TRBJ2-1; 10 bases match TRBD1. There are 18 residues in the CDR3. Trimming at V came to 4 bases and at J to 5 bases, leaving 14 bases not matched to a gene. The V gene's germline CDR1 is SGHTA and CDR2 FQGNSA.

The CDR3 loop reads CASSQSNKVTGGPNEQFF. CDR3 nucleotides: TGCGCCAGCAGCCAATCCAACAAGGTAACGGGGGGACCCAATGAGCAGTTCTTC. The rearrangement links TRBV4-1 to TRBJ2-1; 7 bases line up with TRBD2. V trimming: 2 bases; J trimming: 6 bases; junction bases outside the gene matches: 16. Germline V lookup: CDR1 MGHRA, CDR2 YSYEKL. The CDR3 length is 18 residues.

This clone was observed once. The CDR3, as DNA: TGTGCCAGCTCAATGATCCCCGGGGGAGGAAAAGAGACCCAGTACTTC. Amino acids: CASSMIPGGGKETQYF. The chain couples TRBV27 to TRBJ2-5; D possibly corresponds to TRBD2 (6 bases). The CDR3 length is 16 residues. CDR1 is MNHEY, CDR2 SMNVEV, per germline (reference sequence). V was clipped by 8 bases and J by 3 bases, with 22 bases between them.

V gene TRBV24-1 combines with J gene TRBJ2-1; TRBD2 aligns across 9 bases. V lost 3 bases to trimming and J lost 7 bases; unmatched junction nucleotides: 12. The CDR3 spans 17 residues. Germline V CDR1 and CDR2: KGHDR, SFDVKD. As DNA, the CDR3 is TGTGCCACCAGTGATCCTAAGGCGGGGGGGCCGGGAAATGAGCAGTTCTTC. It encodes CATSDPKAGGPGNEQFF.

The chain is built from TRBV11-2 and TRBJ2-2; D might be TRBD1 (5 bases). Germline loops: CDR1 SGHAT, CDR2 FQNNGV. Trimming took 3 bases from V and 6 from J, leaving 14 bases between them. The CDR3 covers 15 residues. The CDR3 region is CASSFLGVLAGELFF. CDR3 nucleotides: TGTGCCAGCAGCTTCCTAGGGGTGTTGGCCGGGGAGCTGTTTTTT.

This sequence joins TRBV19 and TRBJ1-5, with 9 bases fitting TRBD1. CDR3 length equals 19 residues. Germline CDR1 is LNHDA and CDR2 is SQIVND (reference sequence). The V segment lost 4 bases and the J segment 3 bases; nucleotides outside the gene matches: 16. The chain's CDR3 is CASSTKGNRGLSYNQPQHF. The CDR3 coding sequence is TGTGCCAGTAGTACAAAAGGCAACAGGGGGCTCTCATACAATCAGCCCCAGCATTTT.

CDR3 loop: CASSLSTRASPLHF. CDR3 coding DNA: TGTGCCAGCAGCTTAAGTACCAGGGCTTCACCCCTCCACTTT. The V call is TRBV11-2, the J call TRBJ1-6; the D gene is possibly TRBD1 (5 bases). Germline V CDR1 and CDR2: SGHAT, FQNNGV. The CDR3 totals 14 residues. V was clipped by 2 bases and J by 9 bases, with 11 bases between them.

This clone has a single count. The chain joins TRBV13 to TRBJ2-7; tentatively, D is TRBD2 (6 bases). This CDR3 has 13 residues. CDR1 and CDR2 from the germline V gene are PRHDT and FYEKMQ (reference sequence). Trimming removed 5 bases from V and 5 bases from J, with 13 bases in between. The CDR3 protein is CASSTLANDEQYF. The CDR3 bases are TGTGCCAGCAGCACCCTAGCGAACGACGAGCAGTACTTC.

The genes are TRBV3-1 (or the pseudogene TRBV3-2) and TRBJ2-7; 11 nucleotides align to TRBD1. CDR3 length equals 14 residues. Trimming removed 6 bases from V and 4 bases from J; junction bases left unmatched: 5. CDR1 LGHDT and CDR2 YNNKEL come from the germline V gene (reference sequence). CDR3 in DNA: TGTGCCAGCAGATCGGACAGGGGGCCTTACGAGCAGTACTTC. It encodes CASRSDRGPYEQYF.

In DNA, the CDR3 is TGTGCCAGCAGCGGCCGGGATTACTACAATGAGCAGTTCTTC. This encodes CASSGRDYYNEQFF. The chain employs TRBV9 and TRBJ2-1, with a tentative D call TRBD2 (5 bases). Germline CDR1 reads SGDLS; CDR2 reads YYNGEE. The V end was cut by 3 bases, the J end by 3 bases, with 10 bases between. This CDR3 region has 14 residues.

The chain has TRBV12-3 or TRBV12-4 and TRBJ1-1, with D possibly being TRBD1 (6 bases). This CDR3 is built from 13 residues. Trimming shortened V by 8 bases and J by 3 bases, and 13 bases separated the two germline ends. CDR3 bases: TGTGCCAGCCATCGGGGGGCGGACACTGAAGCTTTCTTT. It codes for CASHRGADTEAFF.

The sample holds a few counts of this clone. CDR3 amino acids: CASSLDKWDRRYEQYF. The CDR3 DNA reads as TGTGCCAGCAGCTTAGATAAGTGGGACAGACGCTACGAGCAGTACTTC. The rearrangement links TRBV11-2 to TRBJ2-7; 7 bases are shared with TRBD1. The germline CDR1 and CDR2 sequences are SGHAT and FQNNGV. Germline trimming cut 0 bases from V and 3 bases from J; bases unmatched to any gene: 8. This CDR3 region has 16 residues. Together with reference TRBV11-2 and TRBJ2-7, the CDR3 gives the full variable domain: EAGVAQSPRYKIIEKRQSVAFWCNPISGHATLYWYQQILGQGPKLLIQFQNNGVVDDSQLPKDRFSAERLKGVDSTLKIQPAKLEDSAVYLCASSLDKWDRRYEQYFGPGTRLTVT.

The sample holds a few counts of this clone. The chain uses TRBV19 and TRBJ2-2, with TRBD2 identical over 12 bases. The CDR3 is 16 residues long. V shed 5 bases and J 8 bases; nucleotides not matched to a gene: 9. CDR1 is LNHDA and CDR2 is SQIVND in the germline V gene (reference sequence). This chain's CDR3 is CASSPGLAGRSGELFF. The CDR3 bases are TGTGCCAGTAGTCCAGGACTAGCGGGGAGATCGGGGGAGCTGTTTTTT.